This T cell receptor (beta chain) was sequenced for a study of cytomegalovirus exposure and HLA in healthy donors. Study in general: Most genotyped donors, roughly 80% of about 430, had Caucasian-associated genetic ancestry.

CDR1 and CDR2 (germline): MDHEN, SYDVKM. There are 16 residues in the CDR3. V lost 5 bases and J lost 2; bases outside the gene matches: 9. A word on this clone: Its antigen remains unknown.

PCR amplification relied on 60 Vbeta primers (plus 13 Jbeta primers). Method: immunoSEQ multiplex PCR; TCRdb's copy keeps in-frame clones and lacks some. This sample has roughly 160,000 clones, with 70% to 80% found just once. Notes on the study in general: The study labeled more than 150 TCR beta chains cytomegalovirus-associated. Confirmation in vitro established that three CMV-associated chains were specific for CMV antigens.

The chain employs TRBV28 and TRBJ1-5; 7 positions agree with TRBD1. Sample: PBMCs. This clonotype was sampled from a man aged 45-65 years in good health and CMV-seropositive. The DNA for the CDR3 is TGTGCCAGCAGTAGAACAGGGGCATTCGGCAATCAGCCCCAGCATTTT. This gives the protein CASSRTGAFGNQPQHF.